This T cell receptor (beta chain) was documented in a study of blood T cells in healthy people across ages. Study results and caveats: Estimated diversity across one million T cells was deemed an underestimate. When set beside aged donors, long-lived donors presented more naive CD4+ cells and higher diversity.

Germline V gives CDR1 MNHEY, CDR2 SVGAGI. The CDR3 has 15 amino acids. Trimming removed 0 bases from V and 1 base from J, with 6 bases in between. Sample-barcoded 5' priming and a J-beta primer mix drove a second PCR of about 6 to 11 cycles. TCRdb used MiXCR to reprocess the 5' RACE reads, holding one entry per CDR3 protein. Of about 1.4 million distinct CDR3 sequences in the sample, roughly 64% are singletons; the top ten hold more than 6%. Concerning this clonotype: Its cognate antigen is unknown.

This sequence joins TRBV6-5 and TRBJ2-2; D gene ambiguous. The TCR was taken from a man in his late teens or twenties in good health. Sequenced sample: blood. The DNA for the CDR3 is TGTGCCAGCAGTTACTCGAAGGAGAACACCGGGGAGCTGTTTTTT. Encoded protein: CASSYSKENTGELFF.